The next 25 T cell receptor beta chains were all read from a single sample in a study of blood T cell repertoires in COVID-19. Some clones are missing from TCRdb's copy, which holds only in-frame ones; the method was immunoSEQ multiplex PCR. Here the sample spans around 250,000 clones, more than 75% being singletons. The material sequenced was PBMCs or T cells enriched from blood (not recorded which). These TCRs come from a woman in her forties or fifties who had recovered from COVID-19.

This chain links TRBV19 with TRBJ1-2; D unclear. The CDR3 runs 13 residues. The V end was cut by 3 bases, the J end by 4 bases, with 9 bases between. CDR1 and CDR2 (germline): LNHDA, SQIVND (reference sequence). In DNA, the CDR3 is TGTGCCAGTAGTATCCCGGGGAGCTATGGCTACACCTTC. This encodes CASSIPGSYGYTF. Drawing the rest from reference TRBV19 and TRBJ1-2, the complete variable domain is DGGITQSPKYLFRKEGQNVTLSCEQNLNHDAMYWYRQDPGQGLRLIYYSQIVNDFQKGDIAEGYSVSREKKESFPLTVTSAQKNPTAFYLCASSIPGSYGYTFGSGTRLTVV.

The chain links TRBV6-1 to TRBJ2-3; a possible D gene is TRBD2 (5 bases). The CDR3 totals 15 residues. V gave up 0 bases and J gave up 4 bases, with 11 bases separating them. Germline values: CDR1 MNHNS, CDR2 SASEGT. For the CDR3, the DNA is TGTGCCAGCAGTGAAGCGTCCAGCGGCCCAGATACGCAGTATTTT. Translation gives CASSEASSGPDTQYF.

V gene TRBV12-3 or TRBV12-4 combines with J gene TRBJ1-5; maybe TRBD1 (5 bases). The CDR3 runs 13 residues. V lost 8 bases and J 6 bases, leaving 14 bases between the germline ends. The CDR3 coding sequence is TGTGCCAGCCGAGTGGGCGGGGGTCAGCCCCAGCATTTT. Encoded protein: CASRVGGGQPQHF.

The V call is TRBV5-1, the J call TRBJ2-7; possible D gene TRBD1, 5 bases. Trimming shortened V by 4 bases and J by 4 bases, and 15 bases separated the two germline ends. CDR1 is SGHRS and CDR2 is YFSETQ in the germline V gene. CDR3 length: 14 amino acids. The CDR3 here is CASSGAGSGYEQYF. For the CDR3, the DNA is TGCGCCAGCAGCGGGGCAGGATCGGGTTACGAGCAGTACTTC.

The gene calls are TRBV19 and TRBJ1-2, with D possibly being TRBD1 (6 bases). The CDR3 consists of 14 residues. Germline CDR1 reads LNHDA; CDR2 reads SQIVND (reference sequence). V shed 6 bases and J shed 8 bases, with 19 bases lying between them. CDR3 in amino acids: CASRATGLFGGYTF. For the CDR3, the DNA is TGTGCCAGTAGGGCGACAGGTCTATTCGGGGGCTACACCTTC.

The CDR3 nucleotides read TGCAGTGCTAGTACACTGCTCAGTGAGGGACTAGCGGTAAACTCCTACAATGAGCAGTTCTTC. Protein: CSASTLLSEGLAVNSYNEQFF. The chain employs TRBV20-1 and TRBJ2-1, with 11 bases identical to TRBD2. Germline assignment: CDR1 DFQATT and CDR2 SNEGSKA (reference sequence). V lost 3 bases and J lost 0; bases outside the gene matches: 19. The CDR3 consists of 21 residues.

The rearrangement joins TRBV5-1 to TRBJ2-7, with TRBD2 identical over 12 bases. This CDR3 comprises 16 residues. Trimming at V came to 2 bases and at J to 4 bases, leaving 7 bases not matched to a gene. Germline CDR1 is SGHRS and CDR2 is YFSETQ. CDR3 sequence (DNA): TGCGCCAGCAGCTTACCGACTAGCGGGAGTCGATACGAGCAGTACTTC. Amino acid sequence: CASSLPTSGSRYEQYF.

This chain links TRBV6-2 or TRBV6-3 with TRBJ1-2; D is possibly TRBD1 (5 bases). CDR3 length: 13 amino acids. CDR1 is MNHEY and CDR2 is SVGEGT in the germline V gene. The ends were cut back, 4 bases at V and 5 bases at J, with 11 bases in the middle. The DNA for the CDR3 is TGTGCCAGCAGTTCGGAGGGACCTTATGGCTACACCTTC. Translated: CASSSEGPYGYTF.

The V and J genes are TRBV27 and TRBJ2-5; 7 bases match TRBD2. The CDR3 has 14 amino acids. With 0 bases clipped from V and 4 bases from J, the junction kept 2 bases outside the gene matches. Germline CDR1 reads MNHEY; CDR2 reads SMNVEV (reference sequence). The CDR3 sequence: CASSLSGGGETQYF. The CDR3 bases are TGTGCCAGCAGTTTATCTGGCGGGGGAGAGACCCAGTACTTC.

This clone was recorded only once. This chain links TRBV28 with TRBJ2-3; 12 nucleotides align to TRBD2. CDR3 size: 16 residues. CDR1 is MDHEN and CDR2 is SYDVKM in the germline V gene. Trimming at V came to 3 bases and at J to 4 bases, leaving 5 bases not matched to a gene. The CDR3 DNA reads as TGTGCCAGCAGTTTTAGCCTAGCGGGAGGGCCAGATACGCAGTATTTT. This gives the protein CASSFSLAGGPDTQYF.

This clone has just a few counts. This sequence joins TRBV18 and TRBJ1-4; 10 bases line up with TRBD1. The J segment lost 7 bases and the V segment lost 5 bases, leaving 4 bases of the junction unmatched. The CDR3 is 14 amino acids. Germline CDR1 KGHSH, CDR2 LQKENI. CDR3 loop: CASSGTGAREKLFF. The CDR3, as DNA: TGTGCCAGCTCAGGGACAGGGGCCCGTGAAAAACTGTTTTTT.

This chain links TRBV19 with TRBJ1-3; maybe TRBD1 (6 bases). The CDR3 contains 14 residues. Trimming cost V 5 bases and J 3 bases, with 11 bases left between them. The germline V gene has CDR1 LNHDA and CDR2 SQIVND (reference sequence). Written as DNA, the CDR3 is TGTGCCAGTAGTCTGCCGGACAGTGGAAACACCATATATTTT. Its protein product is CASSLPDSGNTIYF.

The chain has TRBV4-2 and TRBJ1-2; TRBD1 agrees at 9 bases. Germline CDR1 reads LGHNA; CDR2 reads YNFKEQ. CDR3 length: 17 amino acids. Trimming at V came to 1 base and at J to 11 bases, leaving 17 bases not matched to a gene. CDR3 sequence reads: CASSQAVPGQGGFGYTF. The CDR3 DNA is TGTGCCAGCAGCCAAGCCGTACCGGGACAGGGAGGGTTCGGGTACACCTTC.

The V gene is TRBV14, the J gene TRBJ1-2, with D unclear. Germline values: CDR1 SGHDN, CDR2 FVKESK. This CDR3 contains 15 residues. The ends were cut back, 5 bases at V and 8 bases at J, with 21 bases in the middle. CDR3 loop: CASSGDRATGEGYTF. In DNA form, the CDR3 reads TGTGCCAGCAGCGGAGACCGGGCCACGGGAGAGGGCTACACCTTC.

The chain combines TRBV3-1 (or the pseudogene TRBV3-2) with TRBJ2-4; 7 bases are a match to TRBD2. CDR1 LGHDT and CDR2 YNNKEL come from the germline V gene (reference sequence). The CDR3 is 15 residues long. Trimming took 1 base from V and 4 from J; bases not matched to a gene: 4. The CDR3 DNA follows: TGTGCCAGCAGCCAAGTAGGGGAGGGGAAAAACATTCAGTACTTC. This translates into CASSQVGEGKNIQYF.

The rearrangement links TRBV18 to TRBJ2-7; 9 positions agree with TRBD1. After removal of 3 bases from V and 9 bases from J, the junction contained 6 bases not matched to a gene. The CDR3 contains 13 residues. Germline loops: CDR1 KGHSH, CDR2 LQKENI. The chain's CDR3 is CASSPDRGLGQYF. CDR3 sequence (DNA): TGTGCCAGCTCACCGGACAGGGGATTAGGGCAGTACTTC.

The chain recombines TRBV7-9 with TRBJ2-3, with 9 bases identical to TRBD1. With V trimmed by 1 base and J by 4 bases, 0 bases remained unmatched. CDR1 SEHNR and CDR2 FQNEAQ come from the germline V gene (reference sequence). The CDR3 spans 14 residues. This CDR3 reads CASSLGTGADTQYF. Written as DNA, the CDR3 is TGTGCCAGCAGCTTAGGGACAGGGGCAGATACGCAGTATTTT.

V gene TRBV5-4 combines with J gene TRBJ2-7; 9 bases fit TRBD1. Germline CDR1 SGHNT, CDR2 YYREEE (reference sequence). Trimming removed 5 bases from V and 0 bases from J; junction bases left unmatched: 3. This CDR3 contains 14 residues. CDR3 protein: CASRRDRASYEQYF. The CDR3 DNA reads TGTGCCAGCAGGAGGGACAGGGCCTCCTACGAGCAGTACTTC.

The chain employs TRBV28 and TRBJ1-4, with a weak D call TRBD1 (5 bases). V was trimmed by 2 bases and J by 7 bases, leaving 5 bases between them. This CDR3 region has 12 residues. Germline CDR1 MDHEN, CDR2 SYDVKM. DNA for the CDR3: TGTGCCAGCAGTTTACAGGGTGAAAAACTGTTTTTT. As protein: CASSLQGEKLFF.

The V and J genes are TRBV2 and TRBJ1-5; D possibly corresponds to TRBD1 (6 bases). Per germline, CDR1 SNHLY and CDR2 FYNNEI. Trimming took off 3 bases at V and 4 bases at J, with 10 bases between the two ends. The CDR3 runs to 14 residues. CDR3 sequence (DNA): TGTGCCAGCAGTGACCGGACAGAGAATCAGCCCCAGCATTTT. Translation gives CASSDRTENQPQHF. Full variable domain (outside the CDR3, taken from reference TRBV2 and TRBJ1-5): EPEVTQTPSHQVTQMGQEVILRCVPISNHLYFYWYRQILGQKVEFLVSFYNNEISEKSEIFDDQFSVERPDGSNFTLKIRSTKLEDSAMYFCASSDRTENQPQHFGDGTRLSIL.

The chain joins TRBV5-1 to TRBJ2-2, with D perhaps TRBD1 (6 bases). Germline V CDR1 and CDR2: SGHRS, YFSETQ. CDR3 length equals 15 residues. Deletions cut 5 bases from V and 3 bases from J, with 14 bases between. CDR3 DNA sequence: TGCGCCAGCAGTTTCGGTAACAGGGACACCGGGGAGCTGTTTTTT. It yields the protein CASSFGNRDTGELFF.

The gene calls are TRBV5-6 and TRBJ2-7, with 10 bases identical to TRBD2. This CDR3 is 18 amino acids long. Trimming at V came to 2 bases and at J to 0 bases, leaving 11 bases not matched to a gene. Germline V gene data show CDR1 as SGHDT and CDR2 as YYEEEE. The CDR3 DNA reads TGTGCCAGCAGCTTATTTAGCGGGAGGCCCTACCTCTCCTACGAGCAGTACTTC. Amino acid sequence: CASSLFSGRPYLSYEQYF. The whole variable domain, remainder taken from reference TRBV5-6 and TRBJ2-7, is DAGVTQSPTHLIKTRGQQVTLRCSPKSGHDTVSWYQQALGQGPQFIFQYYEEEERQRGNFPDRFSGHQFPNYSSELNVNALLLGDSALYLCASSLFSGRPYLSYEQYFGPGTRLTVT.

The chain employs TRBV28 and TRBJ1-2; D is unresolved. CDR1 MDHEN and CDR2 SYDVKM come from the germline V gene. V lost 5 bases and J lost 4, with 8 bases in between. This CDR3 is built from 12 residues. The CDR3 nucleotides read TGTGCCAGCAGTCCGGGATTCTATGGCTACACCTTC. Translated, it gives CASSPGFYGYTF.

The genes are TRBV3-1 (or the pseudogene TRBV3-2) and TRBJ2-2, with D hard to call. Germline values: CDR1 LGHDT, CDR2 YNNKEL (reference sequence). Trimming removed 3 bases from V and 6 bases from J, with 14 bases in between. The length of the CDR3 is 15 residues. The CDR3: CASSQGYPLAGELFF. In DNA form, the CDR3 reads TGTGCCAGCAGCCAGGGCTACCCATTAGCCGGGGAGCTGTTTTTT.

The V and J genes are TRBV11-2 and TRBJ2-7; the D gene is possibly TRBD2 (5 bases). CDR3 size: 16 residues. The germline gives CDR1 SGHAT, CDR2 FQNNGV. V shed 3 bases and J shed 0 bases, with 15 bases lying between them. The CDR3 coding sequence is TGTGCCAGCAGCTTCGTGGCGGGCGGCGCCTCCTACGAGCAGTACTTC. Translation: CASSFVAGGASYEQYF.